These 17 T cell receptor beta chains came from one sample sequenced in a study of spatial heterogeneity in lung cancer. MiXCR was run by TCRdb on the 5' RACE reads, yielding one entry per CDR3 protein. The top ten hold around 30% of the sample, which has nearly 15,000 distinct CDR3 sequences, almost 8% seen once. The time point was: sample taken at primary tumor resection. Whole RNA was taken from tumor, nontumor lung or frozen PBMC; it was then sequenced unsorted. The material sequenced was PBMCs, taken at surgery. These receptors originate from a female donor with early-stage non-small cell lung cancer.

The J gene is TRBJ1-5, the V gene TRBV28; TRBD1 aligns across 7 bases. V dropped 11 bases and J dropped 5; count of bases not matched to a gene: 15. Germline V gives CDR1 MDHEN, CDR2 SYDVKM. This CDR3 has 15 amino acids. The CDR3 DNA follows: TGTGCCGCATCGGGATGGGCAGGGGGACATCAGCCCCAGCATTTT. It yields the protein CAASGWAGGHQPQHF.

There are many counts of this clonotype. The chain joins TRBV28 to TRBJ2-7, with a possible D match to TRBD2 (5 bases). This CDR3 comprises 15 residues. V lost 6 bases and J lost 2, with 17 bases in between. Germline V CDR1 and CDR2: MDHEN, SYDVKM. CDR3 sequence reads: CASSTLGGRPYEQYF. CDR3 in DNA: TGTGCCAGCAGCACCCTGGGCGGGCGTCCCTACGAGCAGTACTTC.

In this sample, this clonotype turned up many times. CDR3 amino acids: CASSYGQGFSYEQYF. The DNA for the CDR3 is TGTGCCAGCAGTTACGGACAGGGATTCTCCTACGAGCAGTACTTC. This chain connects TRBV6-5 to TRBJ2-7; TRBD1 agrees at 8 bases. CDR1 and CDR2 (germline): MNHEY, SVGAGI. CDR3 length: 15 amino acids. V was clipped by 2 bases and J by 0 bases; unmatched bases: 3.

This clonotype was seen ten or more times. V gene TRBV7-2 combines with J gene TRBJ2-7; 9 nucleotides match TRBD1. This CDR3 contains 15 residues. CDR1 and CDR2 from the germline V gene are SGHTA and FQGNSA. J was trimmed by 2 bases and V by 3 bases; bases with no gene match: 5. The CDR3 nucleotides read TGTGCCAGCAGCTTCGGGACAGGGTACCCCTACGAGCAGTACTTC. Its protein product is CASSFGTGYPYEQYF.

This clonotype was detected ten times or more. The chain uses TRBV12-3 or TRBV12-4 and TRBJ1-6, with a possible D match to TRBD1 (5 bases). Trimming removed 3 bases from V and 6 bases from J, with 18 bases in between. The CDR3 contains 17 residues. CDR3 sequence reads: CASSFGPPGLGNSPLHF. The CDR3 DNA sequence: TGTGCCAGCAGTTTTGGGCCTCCAGGGTTGGGTAATTCACCCCTCCACTTT.

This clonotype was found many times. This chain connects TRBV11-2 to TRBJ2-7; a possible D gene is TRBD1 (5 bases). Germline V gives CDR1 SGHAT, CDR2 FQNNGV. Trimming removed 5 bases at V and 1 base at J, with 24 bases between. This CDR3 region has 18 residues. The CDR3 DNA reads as TGTGCCAGCAGCCCACCGATCTACTGGACACAACGATCCTACGAGCAGTACTTC. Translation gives CASSPPIYWTQRSYEQYF.

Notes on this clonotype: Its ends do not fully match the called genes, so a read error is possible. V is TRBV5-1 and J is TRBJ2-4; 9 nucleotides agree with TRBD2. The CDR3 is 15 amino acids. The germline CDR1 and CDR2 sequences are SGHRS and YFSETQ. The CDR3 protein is CTSSSTLAGRNIQYF. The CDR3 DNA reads TGCACCAGCAGCTCAACACTAGCGGGCCGAAACATTCAGTACTTC.

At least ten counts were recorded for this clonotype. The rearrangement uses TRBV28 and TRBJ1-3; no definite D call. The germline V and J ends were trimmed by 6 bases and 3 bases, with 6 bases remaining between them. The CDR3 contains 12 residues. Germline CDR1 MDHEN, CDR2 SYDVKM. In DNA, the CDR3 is TGTGCCAGCAGCCGCCTTGGAAACACCATATATTTT. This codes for CASSRLGNTIYF.

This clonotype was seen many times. CDR3 nucleotides: TGTGCCAGTCAGCGGGACAGGGCCTACGAGCAGTACTTC. It codes for CASQRDRAYEQYF. The genes are TRBV19 and TRBJ2-7, with 9 bases fitting TRBD1. The CDR3 runs to 13 residues. The germline CDR1 and CDR2 sequences are LNHDA and SQIVND (reference sequence). The trim removed 8 bases at V and 2 bases at J, leaving 4 bases unmatched.

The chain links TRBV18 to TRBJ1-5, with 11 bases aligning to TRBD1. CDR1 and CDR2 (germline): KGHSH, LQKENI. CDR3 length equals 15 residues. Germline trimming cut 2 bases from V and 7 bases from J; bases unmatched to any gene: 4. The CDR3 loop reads CASSPTGQGGQPQHF. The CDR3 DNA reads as TGTGCCAGCTCACCAACGGGACAGGGGGGACAGCCCCAGCATTTT.

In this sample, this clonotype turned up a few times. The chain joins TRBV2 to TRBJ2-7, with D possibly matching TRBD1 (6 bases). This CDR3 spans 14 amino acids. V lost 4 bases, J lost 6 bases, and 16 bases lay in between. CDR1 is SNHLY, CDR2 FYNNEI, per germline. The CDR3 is CASSADSPWGEQYF. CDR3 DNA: TGTGCCAGCAGTGCGGACAGCCCTTGGGGCGAGCAGTACTTC.

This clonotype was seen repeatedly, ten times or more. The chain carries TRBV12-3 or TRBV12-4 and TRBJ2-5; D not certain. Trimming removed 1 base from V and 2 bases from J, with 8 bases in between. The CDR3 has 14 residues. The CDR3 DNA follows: TGTGCCAGCAGTTTAGTTTGGGGACAAGAGACCCAGTACTTC. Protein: CASSLVWGQETQYF.

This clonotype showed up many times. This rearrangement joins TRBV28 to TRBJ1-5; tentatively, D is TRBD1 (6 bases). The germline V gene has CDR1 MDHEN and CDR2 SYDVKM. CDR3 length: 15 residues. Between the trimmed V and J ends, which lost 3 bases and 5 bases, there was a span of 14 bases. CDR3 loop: CASSFGGARYQPQHF. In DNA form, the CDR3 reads TGTGCCAGCAGTTTCGGGGGGGCGAGATATCAGCCCCAGCATTTT.

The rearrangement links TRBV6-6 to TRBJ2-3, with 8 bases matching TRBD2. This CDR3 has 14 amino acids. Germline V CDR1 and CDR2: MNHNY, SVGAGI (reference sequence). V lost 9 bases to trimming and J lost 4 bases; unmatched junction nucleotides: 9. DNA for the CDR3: TGTGCCAGTGGTCGGGGGGGGCCTGCAGATACGCAGTATTTT. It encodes CASGRGGPADTQYF.

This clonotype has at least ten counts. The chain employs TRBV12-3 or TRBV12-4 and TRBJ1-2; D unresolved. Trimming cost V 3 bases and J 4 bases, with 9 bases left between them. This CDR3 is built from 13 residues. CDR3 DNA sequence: TGTGCCAGCAGTTTCGTGCCCGCCTATGGCTACACCTTC. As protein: CASSFVPAYGYTF.

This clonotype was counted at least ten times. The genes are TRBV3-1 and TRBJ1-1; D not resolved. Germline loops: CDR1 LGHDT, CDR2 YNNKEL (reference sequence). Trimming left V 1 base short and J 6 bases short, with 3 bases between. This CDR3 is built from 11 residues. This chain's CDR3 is CASSQGPEAFF. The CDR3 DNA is TGTGCCAGCAGCCAAGGACCTGAAGCTTTCTTT.

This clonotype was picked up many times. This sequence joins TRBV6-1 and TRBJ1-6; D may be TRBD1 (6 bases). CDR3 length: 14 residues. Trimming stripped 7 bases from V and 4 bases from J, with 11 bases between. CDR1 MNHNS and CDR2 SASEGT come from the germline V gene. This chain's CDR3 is CASTDGQYNSPLHF. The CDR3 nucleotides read TGTGCCAGCACCGACGGACAGTATAATTCACCCCTCCACTTT.